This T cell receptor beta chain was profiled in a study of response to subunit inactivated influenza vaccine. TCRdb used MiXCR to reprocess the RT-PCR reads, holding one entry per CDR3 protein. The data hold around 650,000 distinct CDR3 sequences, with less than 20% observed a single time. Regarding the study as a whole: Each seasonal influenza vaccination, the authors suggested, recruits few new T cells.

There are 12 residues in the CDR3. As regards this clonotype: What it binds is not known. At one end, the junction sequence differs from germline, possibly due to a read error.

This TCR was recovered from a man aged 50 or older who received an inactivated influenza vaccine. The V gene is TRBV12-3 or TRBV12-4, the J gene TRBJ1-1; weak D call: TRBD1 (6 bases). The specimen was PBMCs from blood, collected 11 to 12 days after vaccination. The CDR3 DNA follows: TGTGCCAGCAGCACCAGGGACACCGAAGCTTTCTTT. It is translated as CASSTRDTEAFF.